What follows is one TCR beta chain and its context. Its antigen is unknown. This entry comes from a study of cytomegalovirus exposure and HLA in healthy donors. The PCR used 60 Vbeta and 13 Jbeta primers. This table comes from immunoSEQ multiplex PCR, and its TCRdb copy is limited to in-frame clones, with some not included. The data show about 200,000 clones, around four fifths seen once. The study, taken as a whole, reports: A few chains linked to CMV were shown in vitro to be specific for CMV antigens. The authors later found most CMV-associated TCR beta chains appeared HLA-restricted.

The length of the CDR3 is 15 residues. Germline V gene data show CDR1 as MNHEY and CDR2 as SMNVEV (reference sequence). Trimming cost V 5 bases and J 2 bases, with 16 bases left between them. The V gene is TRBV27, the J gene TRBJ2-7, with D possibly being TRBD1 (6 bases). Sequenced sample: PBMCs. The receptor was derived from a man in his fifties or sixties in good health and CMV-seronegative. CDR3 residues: CASSTKGQTPYEQYF. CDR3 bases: TGTGCCAGCAGTACCAAAGGACAGACCCCCTACGAGCAGTACTTC.